This T cell receptor (beta chain) was sequenced during a study of CD8 T cells in acute hepatitis C reinfection. Whole-study findings and limits: Diversity was high, without significant differences between resolver and chronic groups. One of thirteen outcome-independent public clonotypes used V04-02/J02-02. No chronic follow-up sample yielded enough NS3-1073 specific cells.

Time point described: naive CD8 control sorted from an acute-time-point sample. Acute primary HCV meant a new positive RNA or antibody result following a negative test within 24 weeks. Libraries were prepared by immunoSEQ multiplex PCR; TCRdb keeps only in-frame clonotypes and omits some of them. The repertoire holds 30,000 to 45,000 clones, 80% to 90% seen once, with approximately 11% in the top ten. The ends were cut back, 2 bases at V and 4 bases at J, with 9 bases in the middle. This CDR3 comprises 14 residues. Germline loops: CDR1 GTSNPN, CDR2 SVGIG (reference sequence). A note on this clone: No antigen is known for it.

V and J are TRBV30 and TRBJ2-6; D is uncertain. The sequenced sample was naive CD8+ T cells from PBMCs. The source of this sequence is a woman younger than 35 who spontaneously cleared hepatitis C infection. The CDR3 reads CAWSSGSGANVLTF. The DNA for the CDR3 is TGTGCCTGGAGTTCCGGTAGCGGGGCCAACGTCCTGACTTTC.